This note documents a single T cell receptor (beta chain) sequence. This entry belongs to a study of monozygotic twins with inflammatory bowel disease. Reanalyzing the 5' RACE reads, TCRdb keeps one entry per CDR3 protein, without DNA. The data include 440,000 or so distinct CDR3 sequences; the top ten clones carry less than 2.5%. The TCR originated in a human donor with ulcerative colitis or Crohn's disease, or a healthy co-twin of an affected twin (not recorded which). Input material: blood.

The CDR3 spells CASSFSGATGELFF. The rearrangement uses TRBV5-1 and TRBJ2-2; there is no DNA to check the TCRdb D call of TRBD2. The germline V gene encodes CDR1 SGHRS and CDR2 YFSETQ. The CDR3 has 14 residues.